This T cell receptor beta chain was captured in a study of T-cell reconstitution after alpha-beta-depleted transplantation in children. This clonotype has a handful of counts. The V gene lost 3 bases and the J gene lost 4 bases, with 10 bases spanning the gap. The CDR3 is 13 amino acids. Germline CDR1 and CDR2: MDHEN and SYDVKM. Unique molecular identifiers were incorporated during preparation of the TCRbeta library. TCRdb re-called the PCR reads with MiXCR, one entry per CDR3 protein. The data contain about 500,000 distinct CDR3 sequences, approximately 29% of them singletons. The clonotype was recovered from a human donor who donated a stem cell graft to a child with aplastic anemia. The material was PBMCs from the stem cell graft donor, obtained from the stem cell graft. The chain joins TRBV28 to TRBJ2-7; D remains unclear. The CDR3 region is CASSFTDLYEQYF. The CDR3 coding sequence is TGTGCCAGCAGTTTTACAGATCTATACGAGCAGTACTTC.